The rows below give T cell receptor beta chains drawn from one sample of a study of CD8+ T cells in alopecia areata. The protocol was immunoSEQ multiplex PCR, while the TCRdb copy is restricted to in-frame clones and leaves out a portion. This table holds about 150,000 clones, around two thirds found once. The sequenced sample consisted of CD8+ T cells sorted from blood. These receptors were obtained from a human donor in good health. Both conserved end residues are part of each CDR3. The order of the fields is D gene, J gene, clone size, V gene, CDR3 DNA, CDR3 protein. D genes are given only for firm matches. The size entry is marked missing in some rows and otherwise reads once, few, many or a size class.

NA | TRBJ1-1 | NA | TRBV13 | TGTGCCAGCACCGGCGGTACTGAAGCTTTCTTT | CASTGGTEAFF
NA | TRBJ1-1 | NA | TRBV29-1 | TGCAGCGTTGAAGATGGGCAGGGGAACACTGAAGCTTTCTTT | CSVEDGQGNTEAFF
NA | TRBJ2-2 | NA | TRBV23-1 | TGCGCCAGCAGTCGATACCCGAACACCGGGGAGCTGTTTTTT | CASSRYPNTGELFF
NA | TRBJ2-1 | few | TRBV11-1 | TGTGCCAGCAGCTCGGGCCCCGCAGGGTTAACTGGGCAGTTCTTC | CASSSGPAGLTGQFF
TRBD1 | TRBJ1-5 | few | TRBV29-1 | TGCAGCGTTTTGACAGGGTCCGATCAGCCCCAGCATTTT | CSVLTGSDQPQHF
NA | TRBJ2-2 | few | TRBV5-1 | TGCGCCAGCAGCTTCCCCGAACAGGTGAAGTCGGCCGGGGAGCTGTTTTTT | CASSFPEQVKSAGELFF
TRBD2 | TRBJ2-1 | NA | TRBV5-4 | TGTGCCAGCAGCTTCTCGGGAGGGGGTAATGAGCAGTTCTTC | CASSFSGGGNEQFF
NA | TRBJ2-7 | few | TRBV9 | TGTGCCAGCAGCGTAGGGGGTTGGGAGGCCTACGAGCAGTACTTC | CASSVGGWEAYEQYF
TRBD2 | TRBJ2-7 | NA | TRBV27 | TGTGCCAGCAGTTCCCCGGGAGGGGCTTACGAGCAGTACTTC | CASSSPGGAYEQYF
TRBD1 | TRBJ2-6 | NA | TRBV29-1 | TGCAGCGTTTTAATCCGGGACAGGGGGCGCCTCGGGGCCAACGTCCTGACTTTC | CSVLIRDRGRLGANVLTF
NA | TRBJ2-7 | few | TRBV27 | TGTGCCAGCAGTTTTAGAGGCCCACCCCACGAGCAGTACTTC | CASSFRGPPHEQYF
NA | TRBJ1-2 | NA | TRBV5-1 | TGCGCCAGCAGCTTGGCGGGGTCTAACTATGGCTACACCTTC | CASSLAGSNYGYTF
TRBD2 | TRBJ2-3 | once | TRBV9 | TGTGCCAGCAGCGTAGGGAGCGGGGTAAGCACAGATACGCAGTATTTT | CASSVGSGVSTDTQYF
NA | TRBJ2-7 | NA | TRBV5-6 | TGTGCCAGCAGCCAAGTGACGGCGGGTTTTTACGAGCAGTACTTC | CASSQVTAGFYEQYF
TRBD2 | TRBJ2-7 | NA | TRBV13 | TGTGCCAGCAGCCCTCGAGGACTAGCAACGACCTACGAGCAGTACTTC | CASSPRGLATTYEQYF
NA | TRBJ2-5 | few | TRBV14 | TGTGCCAGCAGCCAAGGCCTAACTAGCTCCCCCATCCAAGAGACCCAGTACTTC | CASSQGLTSSPIQETQYF
NA | TRBJ1-3 | NA | TRBV7-2 | TGTGCCAGCAGCTTATATGGGGGCCTCCTTAGCTCTGGAAACACCATATATTTT | CASSLYGGLLSSGNTIYF
NA | TRBJ2-1 | NA | TRBV7-9 | TGTGCCAGCAGCTTAGGGGCCACCCCCTACAATGAGCAGTTCTTC | CASSLGATPYNEQFF
TRBD1 | TRBJ1-2 | NA | TRBV6-5 | TGTGCCAGCAGCCCCCGCACAGGGGTTGGCTACACCTTC | CASSPRTGVGYTF
NA | TRBJ1-1 | NA | TRBV5-6 | TGTGCCAGCAGCTGGGGGGGACCGGCTTTCTTT | CASSWGGPAFF
NA | TRBJ2-7 | NA | TRBV4-1 | TGCGCCAGCAGCCTATCTCGGGACGAGCAGTACTTC | CASSLSRDEQYF
TRBD1 | TRBJ2-7 | few | TRBV30 | TGTGCCTGTGGGAACGACAGGGGCCACGAGCAGTACTTC | CACGNDRGHEQYF
NA | TRBJ1-2 | NA | TRBV7-9 | TGTGCCAGCAGCTTGTCGACCGAAATCCACTATGGCTACACCTTC | CASSLSTEIHYGYTF
TRBD1 | TRBJ1-5 | NA | TRBV30 | TGTGCCTGGAGTTCCGGGACAGGGAATCAGCCCCAGCATTTT | CAWSSGTGNQPQHF
NA | TRBJ2-7 | NA | TRBV2 | TGTGCCAGCAGTGGTTCGCTCCTCTACGAGCAGTACTTC | CASSGSLLYEQYF
TRBD2 | TRBJ2-2 | NA | TRBV27 | TGTGCCAGCAGTTTATCAGAGGGACTAGCGGGTTACACCGGGGAGCTGTTTTTT | CASSLSEGLAGYTGELFF
TRBD2 | TRBJ2-4 | NA | TRBV6-1 | TGTGCCAGCAGTGAACTGACTAGCTTGAGCAAAAACATTCAGTACTTC | CASSELTSLSKNIQYF
NA | TRBJ2-1 | once | TRBV5-1 | TGCGCCAGCAGCTTGACTCCGGGGGACAATGAGCAGTTCTTC | CASSLTPGDNEQFF
NA | TRBJ1-1 | NA | TRBV30 | TGTGCCTGGAGTTTGGGCACTGAAGCTTTCTTT | CAWSLGTEAFF
NA | TRBJ1-4 | few | TRBV15 | TGTGCCACCAGGCAGGGTAATGAAAAACTGTTTTTT | CATRQGNEKLFF
NA | TRBJ1-1 | few | TRBV21-1 | TGTGCCAGCCGACGACAGGGGGCTTTTAACACTGAAGCTTTCTTT | CASRRQGAFNTEAFF
TRBD2 | TRBJ2-1 | NA | TRBV29-1 | TGCAGCGTTGAGATGACTAGCGCTTACAATGAGCAGTTCTTC | CSVEMTSAYNEQFF
TRBD2 | TRBJ2-3 | NA | TRBV7-6 | TGTGCCAGCAGCTTTAAGCGGGGGCCCCGCGATACGCAGTATTTT | CASSFKRGPRDTQYF
TRBD1 | TRBJ2-1 | NA | TRBV9 | TGTGCCAGCAGCGGGGACAGGGTAATTCATGAGCAGTTCTTC | CASSGDRVIHEQFF
NA | TRBJ1-2 | NA | TRBV2 | TGTGCCAGCAGAAACAGGATTGACTACACCTTC | CASRNRIDYTF
TRBD1 | TRBJ1-1 | NA | TRBV30 | TGTGCCTATACGACAGGGTTCAGTCCTGAAGCTTTCTTT | CAYTTGFSPEAFF
NA | TRBJ1-5 | NA | TRBV28 | TGTGCCAGCAGTTCGGCAGGGGTCTTAAATCAGCCCCAGCATTTT | CASSSAGVLNQPQHF
NA | TRBJ2-5 | NA | TRBV9 | TGTGCCAGCAGCGTAGGGGGGGAGGAGACCCAGTACTTC | CASSVGGEETQYF
NA | TRBJ2-7 | NA | TRBV10-3 | TGTGCCATCAGTGAGCACCCAAGCCCCACCTACGAGCAGTACTTC | CAISEHPSPTYEQYF
NA | TRBJ1-5 | few | TRBV28 | TGTGCCAGCAGTTTCCCAACGGGAAATCAGCCCCAGCATTTT | CASSFPTGNQPQHF
TRBD1 | TRBJ1-2 | NA | TRBV4-1 | TGCGCCAGCAGCCAAGAAGCAGACAGGGATAGCTATGGCTACACCTTC | CASSQEADRDSYGYTF
TRBD1 | TRBJ2-1 | NA | TRBV29-1 | TGCAGCGTTGGACCAGGGGGCAGGAATGAGCAGTTCTTC | CSVGPGGRNEQFF